The rows below give T cell receptor beta chains drawn from one sample of a study of blood T cell repertoires in COVID-19. Using immunoSEQ multiplex PCR, the repertoire was profiled, and TCRdb retains in-frame clones only, with some absent. Seen here are about 190,000 clones, nearly 90% observed once, and the top ten hold 0.62%. The sample consisted of peripheral blood. These receptors were taken from a man aged 50-59 years with acute or convalescent COVID-19. CDR3s include the opening cysteine and the closing phenylalanine or tryptophan.

j_gene | v_gene | CDR3aa
TRBJ1-2 | TRBV7-2 | CASSLGDRGRYGYTF
TRBJ1-5 | TRBV5-5 | CASSRTLTGENQPQHF
TRBJ2-2 | TRBV7-9 | CASSIQGEYGELFF
TRBJ2-1 | TRBV19 | CASSPGLAGVFRRTYNEQFF
TRBJ1-4 | TRBV18 | CASSPRQGWTEKLFF
TRBJ2-7 | TRBV3-1/TRBV3-2 | CASSQGRDEQYF
TRBJ1-1 | TRBV19 | CASSNMNTEAFF
TRBJ1-6 | TRBV19 | CASSPRTDNSPLHF
TRBJ1-3 | TRBV2 | CASSDRQGISGNTIYF
TRBJ2-1 | TRBV4-3 | CASSHTQSGYNEQFF
TRBJ2-4 | TRBV15 | CATSREIQGKNIQYF
TRBJ1-2 | TRBV10-3 | CAISGRDEYGYTF